The sample holds a few counts of the clone carrying this TCR beta chain. This specimen belongs to a study of T-cell reconstitution after alpha-beta-depleted transplantation in children. The CDR3 runs to 15 residues. Germline V gene sequence: CDR1 MGHRA, CDR2 YSYEKL. V lost 1 base and J lost 4, with 11 bases in between. Unique molecular identifiers were incorporated when the TCRbeta library was constructed. In TCRdb, the PCR reads were re-called with MiXCR into one record per CDR3 protein. This sample has 450,000 to 500,000 distinct CDR3 sequences; around 12% occur once, and the top ten carry more than 5.5%.

V and J are TRBV4-1 and TRBJ2-1; D may be TRBD2 (6 bases). The material sequenced was PBMCs from the stem cell graft donor, taken from the stem cell graft. The source of this sequence is a human donor who donated a stem cell graft to a child with combined immunodeficiency. The CDR3, as DNA: TGCGCCAGCAGCCAAGCACGGGGGAAGTACAATGAGCAGTTCTTC. Translated: CASSQARGKYNEQFF.